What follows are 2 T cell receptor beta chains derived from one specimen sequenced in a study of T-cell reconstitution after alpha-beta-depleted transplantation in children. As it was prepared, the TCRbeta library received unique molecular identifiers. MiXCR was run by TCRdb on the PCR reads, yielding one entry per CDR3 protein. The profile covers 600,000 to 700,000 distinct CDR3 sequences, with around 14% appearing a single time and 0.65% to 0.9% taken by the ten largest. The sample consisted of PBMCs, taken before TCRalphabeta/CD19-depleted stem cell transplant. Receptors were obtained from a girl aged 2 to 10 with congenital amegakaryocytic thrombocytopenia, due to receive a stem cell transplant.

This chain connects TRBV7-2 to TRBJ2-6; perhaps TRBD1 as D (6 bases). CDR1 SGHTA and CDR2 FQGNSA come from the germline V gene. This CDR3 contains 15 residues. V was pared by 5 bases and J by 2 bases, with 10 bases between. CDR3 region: CASSPGVAGANVLTF. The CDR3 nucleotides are TGTGCCAGCAGCCCAGGGGTCGCTGGGGCCAACGTCCTGACTTTC.

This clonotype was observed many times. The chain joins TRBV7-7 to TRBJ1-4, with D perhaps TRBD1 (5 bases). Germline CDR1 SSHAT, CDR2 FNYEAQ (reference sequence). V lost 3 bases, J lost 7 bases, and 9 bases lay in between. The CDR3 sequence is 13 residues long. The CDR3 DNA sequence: TGTGCCAGCAGCTTGGGGCCCTTTGAAAAACTGTTTTTT. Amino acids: CASSLGPFEKLFF.